The 29 T cell receptor beta chains below all came from one sample that was sequenced in a study of cytomegalovirus exposure and HLA in healthy donors. Both 60 Vbeta primers and 13 Jbeta primers went into the PCR. Profiled with immunoSEQ multiplex PCR; TCRdb holds only in-frame clones, not every one. The repertoire holds 140,000 to 150,000 clones, with around 78% as singletons. Sequences were obtained from PBMCs. Receptors were obtained from a woman between 18 and 30 years old in good health and CMV-seronegative.

The V and J genes are TRBV5-1 and TRBJ2-1; TRBD1 is a possible D gene (6 bases). The ends were cut back, 6 bases at V and 3 bases at J, with 16 bases in the middle. This CDR3 is 15 amino acids long. CDR1 is SGHRS, CDR2 YFSETQ, per germline. The CDR3 DNA reads as TGCGCCAGCATGGCTTCAGGGGCGATCTACAATGAGCAGTTCTTC. Its protein product is CASMASGAIYNEQFF. The whole variable domain, remainder taken from reference TRBV5-1 and TRBJ2-1, is KAGVTQTPRYLIKTRGQQVTLSCSPISGHRSVSWYQQTPGQGLQFLFEYFSETQRNKGNFPGRFSGRQFSNSRSEMNVSTLELGDSALYLCASMASGAIYNEQFFGPGTRLTVL.

This clone appeared once. V and J are TRBV5-1 and TRBJ1-4, with 7 nucleotides matching TRBD1. Per germline, CDR1 SGHRS and CDR2 YFSETQ. With 4 bases clipped from V and 5 bases from J, the junction kept 5 bases outside the gene matches. This CDR3 region has 14 residues. This CDR3 reads CASSPGQINEKLFF. The CDR3 DNA is TGCGCCAGCAGCCCGGGACAGATAAATGAAAAACTGTTTTTT. Supplemented by reference TRBV5-1 and TRBJ1-4, the full variable domain reads KAGVTQTPRYLIKTRGQQVTLSCSPISGHRSVSWYQQTPGQGLQFLFEYFSETQRNKGNFPGRFSGRQFSNSRSEMNVSTLELGDSALYLCASSPGQINEKLFFGSGTQLSVL.

The chain is built from TRBV7-9 and TRBJ1-1; 8 bases agree with TRBD1. Germline CDR1 reads SEHNR; CDR2 reads FQNEAQ (reference sequence). V dropped 4 bases and J dropped 2; count of bases not matched to a gene: 15. The CDR3 is 18 amino acids. This CDR3 reads CASSSIGGTGYSNTEAFF. The CDR3 coding sequence is TGTGCCAGCAGCTCAATAGGGGGGACAGGCTACAGCAACACTGAAGCTTTCTTT. Full variable domain (missing parts from reference TRBV7-9 and TRBJ1-1): DTGVSQNPRHKITKRGQNVTFRCDPISEHNRLYWYRQTLGQGPEFLTYFQNEAQLEKSRLLSDRFSAERPKGSFSTLEIQRTEQGDSAMYLCASSSIGGTGYSNTEAFFGQGTRLTVV.

The V and J genes are TRBV29-1 and TRBJ2-6; 9 bases line up with TRBD1. Germline V gives CDR1 SQVTM, CDR2 ANQGSEA. With 6 bases clipped from V and 0 bases from J, the junction kept 6 bases outside the gene matches. This CDR3 is 16 amino acids long. The CDR3 DNA is TGCAGCGTAACACAGGGGGCTGGCTCTGGGGCCAACGTCCTGACTTTC. This codes for CSVTQGAGSGANVLTF.

This sequence joins TRBV4-1 and TRBJ2-1; 8 nucleotides match TRBD1. Germline V gives CDR1 MGHRA, CDR2 YSYEKL. The V segment lost 3 bases and the J segment 3 bases; nucleotides outside the gene matches: 7. The CDR3 runs 16 residues. DNA for the CDR3: TGCGCCAGCAGCCAGGACCGGGACAGGTACTACAATGAGCAGTTCTTC. Translating gives CASSQDRDRYYNEQFF.

This clone was observed a few times. The chain joins TRBV11-2 to TRBJ1-2; possible D gene TRBD1, 5 bases. The CDR3 contains 13 residues. Germline V lookup: CDR1 SGHAT, CDR2 FQNNGV. Trimming removed 4 bases at V and 2 bases at J, with 8 bases between. Here the CDR3 DNA reads TGTGCCAGCAGCTCGGCAGGGAACTATGGCTACACCTTC. It translates to CASSSAGNYGYTF.

The chain joins TRBV7-9 to TRBJ2-2; D may be TRBD2 (5 bases). Trimming removed 11 bases from V and 4 bases from J, with 14 bases in between. Germline assignment: CDR1 SEHNR and CDR2 FQNEAQ (reference sequence). The CDR3 is made up of 13 amino acids. CDR3 DNA sequence: TGTGCCGGGAGTAGAGGATCCACCGGGGAGCTGTTTTTT. Translated, it gives CAGSRGSTGELFF.

This clone was observed a handful of times. The rearrangement joins TRBV4-1 to TRBJ1-1; possible D gene TRBD1, 5 bases. V shed 3 bases and J shed 3 bases, with 17 bases lying between them. The CDR3 covers 16 residues. Germline lookup yields CDR1 MGHRA and CDR2 YSYEKL. CDR3 amino acids: CASSHFRRGWDTEAFF. CDR3 DNA: TGCGCCAGCAGCCATTTTCGGAGGGGTTGGGACACTGAAGCTTTCTTT.

This clone was detected only a few times. V usage is TRBV19 and J usage is TRBJ2-7, with D maybe TRBD2 (6 bases). This CDR3 is 14 amino acids long. V gave up 4 bases and J gave up 5 bases, with 15 bases separating them. Looked up from germline, CDR1 is LNHDA and CDR2 is SQIVND (reference sequence). For the CDR3, the DNA is TGTGCCAGTAGTAACTCCGCCTGGGGGGACGAGCAGTACTTC. Protein product: CASSNSAWGDEQYF.

Written as DNA, the CDR3 is TGTGCCAGCAGCTGGGACAGGGGCACCGGGGAGCTGTTTTTT. Its translation: CASSWDRGTGELFF. This chain uses TRBV27 with TRBJ2-2, with TRBD1 identical over 10 bases. This CDR3 is 14 amino acids long. V gave up 6 bases and J gave up 4 bases; unmatched junction bases: 2. Germline-derived CDR1 and CDR2 are MNHEY and SMNVEV (reference sequence).

The V and J genes are TRBV7-6 and TRBJ2-1; 11 bases match TRBD1. The CDR3 runs 14 residues. V trimming: 3 bases; J trimming: 9 bases; junction bases outside the gene matches: 4. Germline lookup yields CDR1 SGHVS and CDR2 FNYEAQ. The chain's CDR3 is CASSFRTGGIEQFF. DNA for the CDR3: TGTGCCAGCAGCTTTAGGACAGGGGGCATTGAGCAGTTCTTC.

This chain uses TRBV6-1 with TRBJ2-1, with D possibly TRBD1 on 5 matching bases. The length of the CDR3 is 16 residues. V was shortened by 4 bases and J by 8 bases, with 21 bases between the two germline ends. Germline CDR1 MNHNS, CDR2 SASEGT. CDR3 sequence (DNA): TGTGCCAGCAGTGGGGCCCGAGGATGGCAGGGCCATGAGCAGTTCTTC. This codes for CASSGARGWQGHEQFF.

This chain connects TRBV11-3 to TRBJ2-2, with 11 bases that match TRBD1. The V segment lost 5 bases and the J segment 6 bases; nucleotides outside the gene matches: 8. This CDR3 contains 16 residues. Germline loops: CDR1 SGHNT, CDR2 YENEEA. This CDR3 reads CASSRGQGALSGELFF. The CDR3 bases are TGTGCCAGCAGCCGCGGACAGGGGGCTCTATCCGGGGAGCTGTTTTTT.

The rearrangement links TRBV5-1 to TRBJ2-2; 8 positions match TRBD2. The CDR3 has 16 residues. CDR1 SGHRS and CDR2 YFSETQ come from the germline V gene. The V and J ends lost 2 bases and 2 bases, in that order; junction bases with no gene match: 5. The CDR3 sequence: CASSFMAGGNTGELFF. The CDR3, as DNA: TGCGCCAGCAGCTTTATGGCGGGAGGAAACACCGGGGAGCTGTTTTTT.

The rearrangement uses TRBV5-1 and TRBJ2-5; TRBD1 matches 7 bases. V was pared by 3 bases and J by 5 bases, with 7 bases of the junction left unmatched. Germline CDR1 reads SGHRS; CDR2 reads YFSETQ. The CDR3 length is 14 residues. The CDR3 nucleotides are TGCGCCAGCAGCTCTGGACAGGTTGAGGAGACCCAGTACTTC. Its protein is CASSSGQVEETQYF.

This clone showed up just once. This chain uses TRBV19 with TRBJ1-3; TRBD1 matches 8 bases. Trimming took 9 bases from V and 2 from J; bases not matched to a gene: 0. The germline CDR1 and CDR2 sequences are LNHDA and SQIVND (reference sequence). The CDR3 is made up of 12 amino acids. The CDR3 protein is CASRGPGNTIYF. Here the CDR3 DNA reads TGTGCCAGCAGGGGGCCTGGAAACACCATATATTTT.

As to this clone: A read error may account for a junction end that differs from germline. The J gene is TRBJ2-6, the V gene TRBV4-3; tentatively, D is TRBD1 (5 bases). CDR3 size: 16 residues. Germline CDR1 is LGHNA and CDR2 is YSLEER. The CDR3, as DNA: TGCGCCAGCAGCCAAGAAGCCAACTCTGGGGCCAACGGCCTGACTTTC. Protein product: CASSQEANSGANGLTF.

The chain couples TRBV6-1 to TRBJ1-4; possible D gene TRBD1, 6 bases. CDR1 and CDR2 (germline): MNHNS, SASEGT. Trimming left V 11 bases short and J 5 bases short, with 18 bases between. The CDR3 loop spans 14 amino acids. CDR3 in amino acids: CAELEQGNNEKLFF. CDR3 nucleotide sequence: TGTGCCGAGCTCGAACAGGGAAACAATGAAAAACTGTTTTTT.

Only a few counts were recorded for this clone. V usage is TRBV6-5 and J usage is TRBJ2-7, with D perhaps TRBD2 (5 bases). This CDR3 has 15 amino acids. V dropped 4 bases and J dropped 4 bases, with 17 bases sitting between them. Germline CDR1 and CDR2: MNHEY and SVGAGI. CDR3 loop: CASSFIHRLRYEQYF. The CDR3 DNA sequence: TGTGCCAGCAGTTTCATACACAGACTACGGTACGAGCAGTACTTC.

As regards this clone: The junction departs from the called germline gene at one end, perhaps through a read error. V usage is TRBV7-6 and J usage is TRBJ2-1; the D gene is possibly TRBD1 (5 bases). The CDR3 has 15 residues. The germline V gene encodes CDR1 SGHVS and CDR2 FNYEAQ. This CDR3 reads CASGFRTRSYNEQFF. The CDR3 coding sequence is TGTGCCAGCGGCTTTCGGACACGCTCCTACAATGAGCAGTTCTTC.

The rearrangement uses TRBV6-5 and TRBJ1-1; D ambiguous. The germline CDR1 and CDR2 sequences are MNHEY and SVGAGI. With 4 bases removed from V and 4 bases from J, the gap between germline ends came to 10 bases. CDR3 length equals 13 residues. Here the CDR3 reads CASSFGLSTEAFF. CDR3 nucleotides: TGTGCCAGCAGTTTCGGACTGAGCACTGAAGCTTTCTTT.

This chain connects TRBV11-2 to TRBJ1-1, with 9 nucleotides matching TRBD1. This CDR3 contains 14 residues. The germline V gene encodes CDR1 SGHAT and CDR2 FQNNGV. V lost 5 bases to trimming and J lost 3 bases; unmatched junction nucleotides: 4. Written as DNA, the CDR3 is TGTGCCAGCAGCGAACAGGGGGCGGACACTGAAGCTTTCTTT. Amino acid sequence: CASSEQGADTEAFF.

The chain carries TRBV7-3 and TRBJ2-6; possible D gene TRBD1, 5 bases. This CDR3 spans 16 amino acids. Trimming pared 2 bases from V and 0 bases from J, leaving 8 bases between. CDR1 and CDR2 from the germline V gene are SGHTA and FQGTGA. The CDR3 loop is CASSLGTGSGANVLTF. In nucleotides, the CDR3 is TGTGCCAGCAGCTTAGGTACAGGCTCTGGGGCCAACGTCCTGACTTTC. Together with reference TRBV7-3 and TRBJ2-6, the CDR3 gives the full variable domain: GAGVSQTPSNKVTEKGKYVELRCDPISGHTALYWYRQSLGQGPEFLIYFQGTGAADDSGLPNDRFFAVRPEGSVSTLKIQRTERGDSAVYLCASSLGTGSGANVLTFGAGSRLTVL.

The V call is TRBV4-1, the J call TRBJ2-1; possible D gene TRBD2, 6 bases. Per the germline V gene, CDR1 is MGHRA and CDR2 is YSYEKL. V dropped 0 bases and J dropped 5 bases, with 11 bases sitting between them. The CDR3 runs to 15 residues. CDR3 protein: CASSQEGLKNNEQFF. Written as DNA, the CDR3 is TGCGCCAGCAGCCAAGAGGGACTCAAAAACAATGAGCAGTTCTTC.

The V call is TRBV6-5, the J call TRBJ2-5; D is possibly TRBD2 (6 bases). CDR3 length equals 14 residues. Per germline, CDR1 MNHEY and CDR2 SVGAGI. With 2 bases removed from V and 5 bases from J, the gap between germline ends came to 12 bases. CDR3 in amino acids: CASSYPGVVETQYF. The CDR3 nucleotides read TGTGCCAGCAGTTACCCGGGAGTGGTGGAGACCCAGTACTTC.

V is TRBV9 and J is TRBJ2-7, with 8 nucleotides matching TRBD1. The V segment lost 4 bases and the J segment 6 bases; nucleotides outside the gene matches: 9. The CDR3 is 14 residues long. The V gene's germline CDR1 is SGDLS and CDR2 YYNGEE. The CDR3 loop reads CASSWSTGDSEQYF. The CDR3 region has the DNA TGTGCCAGCAGCTGGTCGACAGGGGACTCCGAGCAGTACTTC.

This chain links TRBV9 with TRBJ1-1, with D hard to call. The CDR3 contains 14 residues. Trimming took 2 bases from V and 5 from J, leaving 13 bases between them. The germline CDR1 and CDR2 sequences are SGDLS and YYNGEE. The CDR3 bases are TGTGCCAGCAGCGTTCTCTCGAGGGAGACTGAAGCTTTCTTT. Translating it yields CASSVLSRETEAFF.

This clone was recorded only once. The chain uses TRBV27 and TRBJ1-5; no definite D call. The CDR3 runs to 15 residues. The V end lost 5 bases, the J end lost 4 bases, and 15 bases lay between the germline ends. Germline CDR1 MNHEY, CDR2 SMNVEV (reference sequence). The CDR3 here is CASSPSTFHNQPQHF. Here the CDR3 DNA reads TGTGCCAGCAGTCCCTCCACATTTCATAATCAGCCCCAGCATTTT.

The chain carries TRBV29-1 and TRBJ1-1, with D possibly matching TRBD1 (5 bases). Germline CDR1 is SQVTM and CDR2 is ANQGSEA. V lost 5 bases and J 4 bases, leaving 11 bases between the germline ends. This CDR3 is 12 amino acids long. Here the CDR3 reads CSVPGDSTEAFF. In DNA, the CDR3 is TGCAGCGTTCCCGGGGACTCCACTGAAGCTTTCTTT.